Listed here are 27 T cell receptor beta chains from one sample, sequenced in a study of blood T cell repertoires in COVID-19. Method: immunoSEQ multiplex PCR; TCRdb's copy keeps in-frame clones and lacks some. The sample lists around 310,000 clones, 70% to 90% occurring once. The specimen was peripheral blood. The receptors were sampled from a woman aged 55-70 years with acute or convalescent COVID-19.

V and J are TRBV28 and TRBJ1-1, with 9 bases lining up with TRBD1. The V and J ends lost 2 bases and 0 bases, in that order; junction bases with no gene match: 7. CDR3 length: 17 residues. Germline V gene data show CDR1 as MDHEN and CDR2 as SYDVKM. The CDR3 reads CASSLANRGLMNTEAFF. CDR3 nucleotide sequence: TGTGCCAGCAGTTTAGCAAACAGGGGGCTTATGAACACTGAAGCTTTCTTT.

The chain carries TRBV3-1 (or the pseudogene TRBV3-2) and TRBJ1-6; 12 bases are shared with TRBD1. V lost 0 bases to trimming and J lost 9 bases; unmatched junction nucleotides: 3. This CDR3 has 16 residues. CDR1 and CDR2 (germline): LGHDT, YNNKEL (reference sequence). The CDR3 loop reads CASSQEGGQGASPLHF. Here the CDR3 DNA reads TGTGCCAGCAGCCAAGAAGGGGGACAGGGGGCTTCACCCCTCCACTTT.

The chain has TRBV7-8 and TRBJ1-2; D call uncertain. The CDR3 runs to 13 residues. Germline V gene sequence: CDR1 SGHVS, CDR2 FQNEAQ. V was clipped by 5 bases and J by 9 bases, with 16 bases between them. CDR3 protein: CASSLLAGNSYTF. CDR3 nucleotides: TGTGCCAGCAGCCTCTTGGCGGGGAATAGCTACACCTTC. The full variable domain, with the rest looked up from reference TRBV7-8 and TRBJ1-2, is GAGVSQSPRYKVAKRGQDVALRCDPISGHVSLFWYQQALGQGPEFLTYFQNEAQLDKSGLPSDRFFAERPEGSVSTLKIQRTQQEDSAVYLCASSLLAGNSYTFGSGTRLTVV.

This chain joins TRBV3-1 (or the pseudogene TRBV3-2) and TRBJ1-2; a possible D gene is TRBD1 (5 bases). V was cut by 5 bases and J by 4 bases, with 20 bases left in between. CDR1 and CDR2 from the germline V gene are LGHDT and YNNKEL (reference sequence). There are 16 residues in the CDR3. CDR3 bases: TGTGCCAGCAGCTCAGTCGTGGGGCCGTCGGCCTATGGCTACACCTTC. It translates to CASSSVVGPSAYGYTF.

The V call is TRBV11-3, the J call TRBJ2-7; the match to TRBD1 covers 7 bases. CDR3 size: 13 residues. The germline CDR1 and CDR2 sequences are SGHNT and YENEEA. Losses at the gene ends were 4 bases for V and 4 bases for J; bases not matched to a gene: 4. CDR3 region: CASSWGQNYEQYF. The CDR3 DNA follows: TGTGCCAGCAGCTGGGGACAGAATTACGAGCAGTACTTC. The entire variable domain, with the rest obtained from reference TRBV11-3 and TRBJ2-7, is as follows: EAGVVQSPRYKIIEKKQPVAFWCNPISGHNTLYWYLQNLGQGPELLIRYENEEAVDDSQLPKDRFSAERLKGVDSTLKIQPAELGDSAVYLCASSWGQNYEQYFGPGTRLTVT.

The genes are TRBV28 and TRBJ1-6; D is ambiguous. Germline assignment: CDR1 MDHEN and CDR2 SYDVKM. This CDR3 is built from 13 residues. Trimming took 2 bases from V and 10 from J, leaving 9 bases between them. CDR3 nucleotides: TGTGCCAGCAGTTTACACGGTCCCTCACCCCTCCACTTT. It specifies CASSLHGPSPLHF.

The V and J genes are TRBV27 and TRBJ1-2, with D unresolved. Trimming cost V 2 bases and J 4 bases, with 26 bases left between them. The CDR3 contains 19 residues. CDR1 and CDR2 (germline): MNHEY, SMNVEV (reference sequence). CDR3 residues: CASSLPQIKITRQPYGYTF. In DNA, the CDR3 is TGTGCCAGCAGTTTACCCCAAATAAAAATCACTCGACAACCCTATGGCTACACCTTC.

This chain joins TRBV7-6 and TRBJ2-1; D is perhaps TRBD2 (5 bases). Trimming removed 5 bases from V and 7 bases from J, with 18 bases in between. Germline V CDR1 and CDR2: SGHVS, FNYEAQ. The CDR3 is 15 amino acids. CDR3 DNA sequence: TGTGCCAGCAGCGTCCGAGACTACACCACTAATGAGCAGTTCTTC. Translated, it gives CASSVRDYTTNEQFF.

The rearrangement joins TRBV4-3 to TRBJ1-1, with 8 bases matching TRBD1. The CDR3 has 16 amino acids. The V gene end was trimmed by 1 base and the J gene end by 3 bases; junction bases not matched to a gene: 7. Per the germline V gene, CDR1 is LGHNA and CDR2 is YSLEER. The CDR3 sequence is CASSQALDRGHTEAFF. CDR3 DNA sequence: TGCGCCAGCAGCCAAGCTCTAGACAGGGGTCACACTGAAGCTTTCTTT.

This clone was observed once. This chain connects TRBV6-2 or TRBV6-3 to TRBJ2-1; 11 positions agree with TRBD2. CDR3 length equals 14 residues. Germline V gives CDR1 MNHEY, CDR2 SVGEGT. V was clipped by 6 bases and J by 9 bases; unmatched bases: 7. The CDR3 DNA reads as TGTGCCAGCAGCCCACTAGCGGGAGAGGGTGAGCAGTTCTTC. Translated, it gives CASSPLAGEGEQFF.

This chain joins TRBV6-2 or TRBV6-3 and TRBJ2-1; D is ambiguous. The V end was cut by 2 bases, the J end by 11 bases, with 10 bases between. There are 12 residues in the CDR3. CDR1 is MNHEY and CDR2 is SVGEGT in the germline V gene. For the CDR3, the DNA is TGTGCCAGCAGTTACCTCTCCTTCCAGCAGTTCTTC. Translated, it gives CASSYLSFQQFF.

The rearrangement joins TRBV28 to TRBJ2-1; tentative D call: TRBD2 (6 bases). The CDR3 totals 12 residues. Deletions cut 3 bases from V and 11 bases from J, with 11 bases between. In germline, CDR1 is MDHEN, CDR2 SYDVKM. The DNA for the CDR3 is TGTGCCAGCAGTTTCGTGGAGGGGAAGCAGTTCTTC. Translation gives CASSFVEGKQFF.

The V and J genes are TRBV14 and TRBJ1-4, with 10 positions matching TRBD1. Germline CDR1 is SGHDN and CDR2 is FVKESK. After removal of 4 bases from V and 7 bases from J, the junction contained 9 bases not matched to a gene. The CDR3 spans 16 residues. CDR3 sequence reads: CASSPPGDRGSEKLFF. As DNA, the CDR3 is TGTGCCAGCAGCCCCCCCGGGGACAGGGGCAGTGAAAAACTGTTTTTT.

V usage is TRBV27 and J usage is TRBJ2-3; possible D gene TRBD1, 5 bases. V lost 6 bases to trimming and J lost 0 bases, with 13 bases between them. The CDR3 runs 15 residues. Germline CDR1 and CDR2: MNHEY and SMNVEV (reference sequence). This CDR3 reads CASRSPTDSTDTQYF. The CDR3 DNA reads as TGTGCCAGCAGGTCCCCGACAGATAGCACAGATACGCAGTATTTT.

The chain uses TRBV5-4 and TRBJ2-7; TRBD1 aligns across 8 bases. Germline V lookup: CDR1 SGHNT, CDR2 YYREEE (reference sequence). Trimming took 3 bases from V and 7 from J; bases not matched to a gene: 12. The CDR3 totals 15 residues. The CDR3 nucleotides are TGTGCCAGCAGCTCAACCGGGACAGGCGTAGGGGAGCAGTACTTC. Its protein product is CASSSTGTGVGEQYF.

This rearrangement joins TRBV27 to TRBJ2-1, with a tentative D call TRBD1 (6 bases). Trimming shortened V by 2 bases and J by 7 bases, and 15 bases separated the two germline ends. The CDR3 has 15 residues. Per the germline V gene, CDR1 is MNHEY and CDR2 is SMNVEV (reference sequence). Here the CDR3 reads CASSLTRGPNNEQFF. Here the CDR3 DNA reads TGTGCCAGCAGTTTAACCAGGGGCCCTAATAATGAGCAGTTCTTC.

The chain joins TRBV3-1 (or the pseudogene TRBV3-2) to TRBJ2-7, with TRBD1 matching over 7 bases. V shed 4 bases and J 4 bases; nucleotides not matched to a gene: 7. Germline values: CDR1 LGHDT, CDR2 YNNKEL (reference sequence). The CDR3 covers 14 residues. In DNA form, the CDR3 reads TGTGCCAGCAGCCGAGGGGGCCCAGGGTACGAGCAGTACTTC. Amino acid sequence: CASSRGGPGYEQYF.

The rearrangement joins TRBV3-1 (or the pseudogene TRBV3-2) to TRBJ1-3; 10 bases line up with TRBD1. Germline CDR1 and CDR2: LGHDT and YNNKEL (reference sequence). Germline trimming cut 4 bases from V and 2 bases from J; bases unmatched to any gene: 5. The CDR3 contains 16 residues. CDR3 DNA sequence: TGTGCCAGCAGCCTTTCCGGGACAGGGGCTGGAAACACCATATATTTT. It encodes CASSLSGTGAGNTIYF.

The chain employs TRBV12-5 and TRBJ1-1; D unresolved. This CDR3 comprises 14 residues. Germline CDR1 and CDR2: LGHNT and FRNRAP. Trimming removed 3 bases from V and 0 bases from J, with 8 bases in between. Here the CDR3 DNA reads TGTGCTAGTGGTTTAGACACATTGAACACTGAAGCTTTCTTT. Translating it yields CASGLDTLNTEAFF.

In its sample, this clone was seen a few times. This sequence joins TRBV27 and TRBJ2-7; 11 bases line up with TRBD2. CDR1 is MNHEY and CDR2 is SMNVEV in the germline V gene (reference sequence). CDR3 length equals 15 residues. V was clipped by 4 bases and J by 3 bases; unmatched bases: 5. The CDR3 coding sequence is TGTGCCAGCAGTTCTAGACTAGCGGGACTCTACGAGCAGTACTTC. This sequence encodes CASSSRLAGLYEQYF.

This chain joins TRBV27 and TRBJ1-1; D unresolved. CDR3 size: 13 residues. Germline CDR1 and CDR2: MNHEY and SMNVEV (reference sequence). The V and J ends lost 6 bases and 0 bases respectively, with 8 bases between them. The CDR3 DNA is TGTGCCAGCAGGAGGGCAATGAACACTGAAGCTTTCTTT. This encodes CASRRAMNTEAFF.

This rearrangement joins TRBV28 to TRBJ2-1; TRBD1 matches at 10 bases. Germline V lookup: CDR1 MDHEN, CDR2 SYDVKM. The CDR3 has 16 amino acids. The V and J ends lost 8 bases and 2 bases, in that order; junction bases with no gene match: 9. CDR3 loop: CASARRDRGPYNEQFF. The CDR3 nucleotides are TGTGCCAGCGCGAGGCGGGACAGGGGTCCCTACAATGAGCAGTTCTTC.

The chain recombines TRBV7-2 with TRBJ2-3; 11 bases align to TRBD2. The CDR3 loop spans 16 amino acids. CDR1 and CDR2 (germline): SGHTA, FQGNSA. V dropped 6 bases and J dropped 2; count of bases not matched to a gene: 7. CDR3: CASRVSGLAVTDTQYF. CDR3 in DNA: TGTGCCAGCAGAGTCTCGGGACTAGCGGTCACAGATACGCAGTATTTT.

The chain uses TRBV2 and TRBJ1-6, with 7 bases aligning to TRBD1. The V segment lost 6 bases and the J segment 7 bases; nucleotides outside the gene matches: 6. CDR1 SNHLY and CDR2 FYNNEI come from the germline V gene. The CDR3 has 14 residues. CDR3 nucleotides: TGTGCCAGCAGCAAGGGGGCTTGGAATTCACCCCTCCACTTT. The encoded protein is CASSKGAWNSPLHF. Full variable domain (remainder filled in from reference TRBV2 and TRBJ1-6): EPEVTQTPSHQVTQMGQEVILRCVPISNHLYFYWYRQILGQKVEFLVSFYNNEISEKSEIFDDQFSVERPDGSNFTLKIRSTKLEDSAMYFCASSKGAWNSPLHFGNGTRLTVT.

This chain joins TRBV5-4 and TRBJ1-4, with D perhaps matching TRBD1 (6 bases). V gave up 4 bases and J gave up 6 bases, with 16 bases separating them. The CDR3 is made up of 15 amino acids. Germline V lookup: CDR1 SGHNT, CDR2 YYREEE (reference sequence). CDR3 residues: CASSPQGGGDEKLFF. CDR3 DNA sequence: TGTGCCAGCAGCCCACAGGGTGGTGGGGATGAAAAACTGTTTTTT.

The chain joins TRBV6-5 to TRBJ1-1, with D possibly TRBD1 on 6 matching bases. The V end was cut by 6 bases, the J end by 6 bases, with 20 bases between. Germline CDR1 MNHEY, CDR2 SVGAGI. The CDR3 runs to 15 residues. This CDR3 is CASRPDRSKGPEAFF. DNA of the CDR3: TGTGCCAGCAGACCCGACAGGTCCAAGGGTCCTGAAGCTTTCTTT.

The chain carries TRBV10-3 and TRBJ1-2; 10 bases are shared with TRBD1. The CDR3 consists of 13 residues. V was pared by 4 bases and J by 6 bases, with 2 bases of the junction left unmatched. CDR1 and CDR2 (germline): ENHRY, SYGVKD. The CDR3 nucleotides are TGTGCCATCAGTGGGACAGGGGGGAATGGCTACACCTTC. Translation gives CAISGTGGNGYTF.